This T cell receptor (beta chain) emerged from a study of T cells in localized non-small cell lung cancer. Notes on the study in general: It was uninvolved adjacent lung that showed the highest T cell clonality, exceeding tumor.

Sequencing was performed with immunoSEQ multiplex PCR; in TCRdb, only in-frame clones are kept and a portion is missing. The sample has some 82,000 clones; around 80% are singletons. A single count supports this clone. What it binds is not known. The CDR3 runs to 13 residues. V lost 6 bases to trimming and J lost 5 bases; unmatched junction nucleotides: 6. CDR1 and CDR2 (germline): MNHNS, SASEGT. The TCR originated in a man aged 40 to 70 with stage II squamous cell lung carcinoma. The material sequenced was PBMCs, taken before any cancer treatment. The V call is TRBV6-1, the J call TRBJ2-5, with 7 positions matching TRBD2. The CDR3 DNA follows: TGTGCCAGCAGACCTCGGGGAGGGGAGACCCAGTACTTC. It codes for CASRPRGGETQYF.